Listed below are T cell receptor beta chains from one sample, sequenced in a study of blood T cell repertoires in COVID-19. Clones were read by immunoSEQ multiplex PCR, and TCRdb kept only the in-frame ones, dropping some. The sample yields 250,000 to 300,000 clones, nearly 90% seen once. Sequenced: peripheral blood. All receptors come from a woman younger than 45 with acute or convalescent COVID-19. Each CDR3 is given with its conserved first and last residue. The order of the fields is CDR3 protein, CDR3 DNA, D gene, clone size, V gene, J gene. A D gene is named only where the DNA matches it firmly. Only part of the rows carry a size: once, few, many, or a class if the clone is expanded.

CDR3aa: CASRRGADTGELFF
CDR3nt: TGCGCCAGCAGAAGAGGCGCGGACACCGGGGAGCTGTTTTTT
d_gene: -
abundance: -
v_gene: TRBV5-1
j_gene: TRBJ2-2

CDR3aa: CASSGYRGPGDTQYF
CDR3nt: TGTGCCAGCAGCGGGTATAGGGGCCCGGGAGATACGCAGTATTTT
d_gene: -
abundance: -
v_gene: TRBV21-1
j_gene: TRBJ2-3

CDR3aa: CASSETPGSPLHF
CDR3nt: TGTGCCAGCAGCGAAACCCCGGGGTCACCCCTCCACTTT
d_gene: -
abundance: -
v_gene: TRBV12-3/TRBV12-4
j_gene: TRBJ1-6

CDR3aa: CASSYSPVNTEAFF
CDR3nt: TGTGCCAGCAGTTACTCGCCGGTGAACACTGAAGCTTTCTTT
d_gene: -
abundance: -
v_gene: TRBV6-2/TRBV6-3
j_gene: TRBJ1-1

CDR3aa: CASSRRGGAYGYTF
CDR3nt: TGTGCCAGCAGCCGCAGAGGGGGGGCCTATGGCTACACCTTC
d_gene: -
abundance: -
v_gene: TRBV6-2/TRBV6-3
j_gene: TRBJ1-2

CDR3aa: CASSLEQGVGTDTQYF
CDR3nt: TGTGCCAGCAGCTTAGAACAGGGGGTTGGCACAGATACGCAGTATTTT
d_gene: TRBD1
abundance: once
v_gene: TRBV7-8
j_gene: TRBJ2-3

CDR3aa: CASRPGWDQPQHF
CDR3nt: TGTGCCAGCAGACCAGGGTGGGATCAGCCCCAGCATTTT
d_gene: -
abundance: few
v_gene: TRBV27
j_gene: TRBJ1-5

CDR3aa: CASSLGGLTGANVLTF
CDR3nt: TGTGCCAGCAGTTTAGGAGGGTTAACTGGGGCCAACGTCCTGACTTTC
d_gene: -
abundance: once
v_gene: TRBV27
j_gene: TRBJ2-6

CDR3aa: CASSFGQGVGNEQFF
CDR3nt: TGTGCCAGCAGCTTCGGGCAGGGTGTAGGCAATGAGCAGTTCTTC
d_gene: -
abundance: -
v_gene: TRBV5-6
j_gene: TRBJ2-1

CDR3aa: CATSEPGTGNGYTF
CDR3nt: TGTGCCACCAGTGAACCCGGGACAGGGAATGGCTACACCTTC
d_gene: TRBD1
abundance: few
v_gene: TRBV24-1
j_gene: TRBJ1-2

CDR3aa: CASSSQIHRDRIGTEAFF
CDR3nt: TGTGCCAGCAGCTCACAAATCCACCGGGACAGGATCGGGACTGAAGCTTTCTTT
d_gene: TRBD1
abundance: -
v_gene: TRBV9
j_gene: TRBJ1-1

CDR3aa: CASSLLPRVGHEQYF
CDR3nt: TGTGCCAGCAGCTTATTGCCGCGGGTAGGTCACGAGCAGTACTTC
d_gene: -
abundance: -
v_gene: TRBV7-2
j_gene: TRBJ2-7

CDR3aa: CASSPRGQGVRYGYTF
CDR3nt: TGTGCCAGCAGCCCGCGGGGACAGGGAGTCCGCTATGGCTACACCTTC
d_gene: TRBD1
abundance: -
v_gene: TRBV9
j_gene: TRBJ1-2

CDR3aa: CASSDRRVMHEQYF
CDR3nt: TGTGCCAGCAGCGACCGGAGGGTTATGCACGAGCAGTACTTC
d_gene: -
abundance: -
v_gene: TRBV5-4
j_gene: TRBJ2-7

CDR3aa: CASSLGTSYEQYF
CDR3nt: TGCGCCAGCTCCCTGGGGACTAGTTATGAGCAGTACTTC
d_gene: TRBD2
abundance: -
v_gene: TRBV4-3
j_gene: TRBJ2-7

CDR3aa: CASSLGRRDNTQYF
CDR3nt: TGTGCCAGCAGCTTAGGGAGAAGGGACAATACGCAGTATTTT
d_gene: -
abundance: few
v_gene: TRBV7-7
j_gene: TRBJ2-3

CDR3aa: CASSIWGQPNTEAFF
CDR3nt: TGTGCCAGTAGTATATGGGGGCAGCCGAACACTGAAGCTTTCTTT
d_gene: -
abundance: -
v_gene: TRBV19
j_gene: TRBJ1-1

CDR3aa: CASSSGTSGIEQYF
CDR3nt: TGTGCCAGCAGTTCCGGGACTAGCGGGATCGAGCAGTACTTC
d_gene: TRBD2
abundance: -
v_gene: TRBV28
j_gene: TRBJ2-7

CDR3aa: CASSDPDKPYEQYF
CDR3nt: TGCGCCAGCAGCGACCCGGACAAGCCCTACGAGCAGTACTTC
d_gene: -
abundance: -
v_gene: TRBV5-1
j_gene: TRBJ2-7

CDR3aa: CASSAGTDLYNSPLHF
CDR3nt: TGTGCCAGCAGCGCCGGGACAGACCTCTATAATTCACCCCTCCACTTT
d_gene: TRBD1
abundance: -
v_gene: TRBV9
j_gene: TRBJ1-6

CDR3aa: CASRGQGYYEQYF
CDR3nt: TGTGCCAGCAGGGGACAGGGCTACTACGAGCAGTACTTC
d_gene: TRBD1
abundance: -
v_gene: TRBV6-5
j_gene: TRBJ2-7

CDR3aa: CASSAPSEDTQYF
CDR3nt: TGTGCCAGCTCGGCCCCCTCGGAGGATACGCAGTATTTT
d_gene: -
abundance: -
v_gene: TRBV18
j_gene: TRBJ2-3

CDR3aa: CASSHRQGDGYGYTF
CDR3nt: TGTGCCAGCAGCCATAGACAGGGGGATGGCTATGGCTACACCTTC
d_gene: TRBD1
abundance: -
v_gene: TRBV4-2
j_gene: TRBJ1-2

CDR3aa: CASSGTGGLGGELFF
CDR3nt: TGTGCCAGCAGCGGGACAGGGGGCTTGGGCGGGGAGCTGTTTTTT
d_gene: TRBD1
abundance: -
v_gene: TRBV6-5
j_gene: TRBJ2-2

CDR3aa: CASSSGVAGGSYNEQFF
CDR3nt: TGTGCCAGCAGCTCCGGGGTAGCGGGAGGCTCCTACAATGAGCAGTTCTTC
d_gene: TRBD2
abundance: -
v_gene: TRBV7-2
j_gene: TRBJ2-1

CDR3aa: CASRAGAGNTQYF
CDR3nt: TGTGCCAGCAGGGCGGGCGCCGGCAATACGCAGTATTTT
d_gene: -
abundance: -
v_gene: TRBV5-4
j_gene: TRBJ2-3

CDR3aa: CASSPTANSGNTIYF
CDR3nt: TGTGCCAGCTCCCCTACAGCTAACTCTGGAAACACCATATATTTT
d_gene: -
abundance: -
v_gene: TRBV18
j_gene: TRBJ1-3

CDR3aa: CASSYSTDTQYF
CDR3nt: TGTGCCAGCAGCTACTCGACAGATACGCAGTATTTT
d_gene: -
abundance: -
v_gene: TRBV7-2
j_gene: TRBJ2-3

CDR3aa: CASSQDPELHKNIQYF
CDR3nt: TGCGCCAGCAGCCAAGATCCGGAGCTACACAAAAACATTCAGTACTTC
d_gene: -
abundance: -
v_gene: TRBV4-3
j_gene: TRBJ2-4

CDR3aa: CASKMQGAYEQFF
CDR3nt: TGTGCCAGCAAGATGCAGGGGGCATATGAGCAGTTCTTC
d_gene: TRBD1
abundance: -
v_gene: TRBV3-1/TRBV3-2
j_gene: TRBJ2-1

CDR3aa: CAISGTGTGNYEQYF
CDR3nt: TGTGCCATCAGTGGGACCGGGACAGGGAACTACGAGCAGTACTTC
d_gene: TRBD1
abundance: -
v_gene: TRBV10-3
j_gene: TRBJ2-7

CDR3aa: CASSPSGMTGELFF
CDR3nt: TGTGCCAGCAGCCCTAGCGGGATGACCGGGGAGCTGTTTTTT
d_gene: TRBD2
abundance: -
v_gene: TRBV28
j_gene: TRBJ2-2

CDR3aa: CASSPTGTADSLLHF
CDR3nt: TGTGCCAGCAGCCCGACTGGGACAGCGGATTCACTCCTCCACTTT
d_gene: TRBD1
abundance: -
v_gene: TRBV5-5
j_gene: TRBJ1-6

CDR3aa: CASLGGANYGYTF
CDR3nt: TGTGCCAGCCTCGGCGGAGCTAACTATGGCTACACCTTC
d_gene: -
abundance: -
v_gene: TRBV28
j_gene: TRBJ1-2

CDR3aa: CATKTGTSWGEQFF
CDR3nt: TGTGCCACAAAGACCGGGACTAGCTGGGGTGAGCAGTTCTTC
d_gene: TRBD2
abundance: once
v_gene: TRBV19
j_gene: TRBJ2-1

CDR3aa: CSASTGAGPQHF
CDR3nt: TGCAGTGCTAGTACAGGGGCCGGGCCCCAGCATTTT
d_gene: TRBD1
abundance: -
v_gene: TRBV20-1
j_gene: TRBJ1-5

CDR3aa: CASSSFDRGRASNQPQHF
CDR3nt: TGTGCCAGCAGTTCCTTCGACAGGGGGCGAGCGAGCAATCAGCCCCAGCATTTT
d_gene: TRBD1
abundance: -
v_gene: TRBV27
j_gene: TRBJ1-5

CDR3aa: CASNPSGGKETQYF
CDR3nt: TGTGCCAGCAACCCCAGCGGGGGGAAGGAGACCCAGTACTTC
d_gene: TRBD2
abundance: -
v_gene: TRBV5-4
j_gene: TRBJ2-5

CDR3aa: CASSLQGQGIAEAFF
CDR3nt: TGCGCCAGCAGCTTACAGGGACAGGGAATTGCTGAAGCTTTCTTT
d_gene: TRBD1
abundance: -
v_gene: TRBV5-1
j_gene: TRBJ1-1

CDR3aa: CASGLQRTASYEQYF
CDR3nt: TGTGCTAGTGGTTTACAAAGGACAGCTTCCTACGAGCAGTACTTC
d_gene: -
abundance: -
v_gene: TRBV12-5
j_gene: TRBJ2-7

CDR3aa: CATAAGQGIVEQYF
CDR3nt: TGTGCCACCGCCGCCGGACAGGGGATTGTGGAGCAGTACTTC
d_gene: TRBD1
abundance: -
v_gene: TRBV10-3
j_gene: TRBJ2-7

CDR3aa: CASSVDRGLETQYF
CDR3nt: TGTGCCAGCAGCGTAGACAGGGGGCTAGAGACCCAGTACTTC
d_gene: TRBD1
abundance: -
v_gene: TRBV9
j_gene: TRBJ2-5